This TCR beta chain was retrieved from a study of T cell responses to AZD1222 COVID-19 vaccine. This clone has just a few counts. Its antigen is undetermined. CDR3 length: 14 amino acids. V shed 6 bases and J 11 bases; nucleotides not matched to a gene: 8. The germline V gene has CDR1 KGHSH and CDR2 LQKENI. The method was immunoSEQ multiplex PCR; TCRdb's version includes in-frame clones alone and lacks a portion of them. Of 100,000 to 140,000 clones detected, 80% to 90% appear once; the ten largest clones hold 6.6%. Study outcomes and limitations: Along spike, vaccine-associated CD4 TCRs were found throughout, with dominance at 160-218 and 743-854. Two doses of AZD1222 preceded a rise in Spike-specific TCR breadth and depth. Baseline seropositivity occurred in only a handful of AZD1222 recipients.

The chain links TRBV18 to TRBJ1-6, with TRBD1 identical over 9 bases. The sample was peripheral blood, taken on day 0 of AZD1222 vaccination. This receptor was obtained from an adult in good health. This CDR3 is CASSPGDRETPLHF. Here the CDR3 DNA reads TGTGCCAGCTCGCCGGGGGACAGGGAGACACCCCTCCACTTT.